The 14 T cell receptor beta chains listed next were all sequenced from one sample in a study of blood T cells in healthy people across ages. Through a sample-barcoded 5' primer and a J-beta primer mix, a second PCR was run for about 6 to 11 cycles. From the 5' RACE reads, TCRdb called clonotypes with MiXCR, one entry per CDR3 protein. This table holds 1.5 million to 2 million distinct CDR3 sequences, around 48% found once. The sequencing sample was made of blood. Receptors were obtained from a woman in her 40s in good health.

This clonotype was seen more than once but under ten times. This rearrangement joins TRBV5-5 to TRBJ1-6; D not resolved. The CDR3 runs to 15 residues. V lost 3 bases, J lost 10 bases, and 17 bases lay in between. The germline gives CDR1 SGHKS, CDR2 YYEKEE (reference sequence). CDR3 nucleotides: TGTGCCAGCAGCTCACGGACGCTTTCTATCTCACCCCTCCACTTT. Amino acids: CASSSRTLSISPLHF.

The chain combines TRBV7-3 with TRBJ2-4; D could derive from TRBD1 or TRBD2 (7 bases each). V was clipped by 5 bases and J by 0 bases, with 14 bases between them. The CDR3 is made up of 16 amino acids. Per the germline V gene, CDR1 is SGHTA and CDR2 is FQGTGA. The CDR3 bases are TGTGCCAGCAGCCCAGGGGGGGATGTAGCCAAAAACATTCAGTACTTC. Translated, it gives CASSPGGDVAKNIQYF.

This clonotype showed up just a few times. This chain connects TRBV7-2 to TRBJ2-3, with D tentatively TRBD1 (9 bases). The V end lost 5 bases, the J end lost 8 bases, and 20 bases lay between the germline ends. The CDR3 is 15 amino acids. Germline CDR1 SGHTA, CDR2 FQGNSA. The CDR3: CASSPRGGTGSTQYF. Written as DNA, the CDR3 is TGTGCCAGCAGCCCCCGGGGGGGGACAGGGTCTACGCAGTATTTT.

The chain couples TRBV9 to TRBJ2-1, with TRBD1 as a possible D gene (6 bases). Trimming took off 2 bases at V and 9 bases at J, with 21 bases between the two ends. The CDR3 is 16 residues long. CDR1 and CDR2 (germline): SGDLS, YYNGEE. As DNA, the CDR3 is TGTGCCAGCAGCGTCCCAAGGGGACACCCTCGTGTTGAGCAGTTCTTC. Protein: CASSVPRGHPRVEQFF.

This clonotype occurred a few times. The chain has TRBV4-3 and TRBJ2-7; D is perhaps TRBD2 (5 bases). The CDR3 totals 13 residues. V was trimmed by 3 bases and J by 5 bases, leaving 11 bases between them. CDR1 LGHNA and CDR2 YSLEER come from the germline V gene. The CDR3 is CASSHGSTDEQYF. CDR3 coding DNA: TGCGCCAGCAGCCATGGGAGCACGGACGAGCAGTACTTC.

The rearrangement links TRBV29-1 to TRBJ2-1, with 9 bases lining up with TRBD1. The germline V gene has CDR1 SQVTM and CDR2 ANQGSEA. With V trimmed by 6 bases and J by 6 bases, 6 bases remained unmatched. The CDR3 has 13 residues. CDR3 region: CSVTGTGINEQFF. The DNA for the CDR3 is TGCAGCGTGACCGGGACAGGGATCAATGAGCAGTTCTTC.

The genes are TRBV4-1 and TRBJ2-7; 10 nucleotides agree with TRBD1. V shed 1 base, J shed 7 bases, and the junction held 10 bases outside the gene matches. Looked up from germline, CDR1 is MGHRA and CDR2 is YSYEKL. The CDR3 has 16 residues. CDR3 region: CASSQVGDRGRWEQYF. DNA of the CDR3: TGCGCCAGCAGCCAAGTTGGTGACAGGGGGCGTTGGGAGCAGTACTTC.

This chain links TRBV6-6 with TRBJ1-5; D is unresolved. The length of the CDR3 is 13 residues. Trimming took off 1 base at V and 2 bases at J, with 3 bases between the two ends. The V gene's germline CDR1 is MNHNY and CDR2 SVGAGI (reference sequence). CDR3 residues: CASSYYGNQPQHF. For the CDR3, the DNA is TGTGCCAGCAGTTACTACGGCAATCAGCCCCAGCATTTT.

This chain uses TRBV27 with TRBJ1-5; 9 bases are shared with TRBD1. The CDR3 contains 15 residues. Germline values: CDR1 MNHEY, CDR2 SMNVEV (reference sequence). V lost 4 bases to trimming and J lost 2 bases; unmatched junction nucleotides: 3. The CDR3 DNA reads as TGTGCCAGCAGTTCACGGGACAGGGGCAATCAGCCCCAGCATTTT. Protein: CASSSRDRGNQPQHF.

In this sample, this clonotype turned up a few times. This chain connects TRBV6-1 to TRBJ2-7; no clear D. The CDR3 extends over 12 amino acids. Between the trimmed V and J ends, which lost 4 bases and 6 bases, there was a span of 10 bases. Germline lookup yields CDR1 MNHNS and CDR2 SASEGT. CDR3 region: CASSANWGEQYF. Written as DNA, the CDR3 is TGTGCCAGCAGTGCCAATTGGGGCGAGCAGTACTTC.

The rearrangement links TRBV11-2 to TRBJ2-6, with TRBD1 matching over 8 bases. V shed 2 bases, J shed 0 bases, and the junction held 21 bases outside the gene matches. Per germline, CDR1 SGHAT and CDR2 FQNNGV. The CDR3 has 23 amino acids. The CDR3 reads CASSLPSTGATQGGNSGANVLTF. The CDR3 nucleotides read TGTGCCAGCAGCTTACCTTCGACAGGGGCCACACAAGGGGGCAACTCTGGGGCCAACGTCCTGACTTTC. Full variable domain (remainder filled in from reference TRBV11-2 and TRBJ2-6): EAGVAQSPRYKIIEKRQSVAFWCNPISGHATLYWYQQILGQGPKLLIQFQNNGVVDDSQLPKDRFSAERLKGVDSTLKIQPAKLEDSAVYLCASSLPSTGATQGGNSGANVLTFGAGSRLTVL.

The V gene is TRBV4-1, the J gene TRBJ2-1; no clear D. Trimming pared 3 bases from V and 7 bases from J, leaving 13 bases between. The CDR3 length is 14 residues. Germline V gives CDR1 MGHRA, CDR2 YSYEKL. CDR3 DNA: TGCGCCAGCAGCCACGTTGGGAACCATAATGAGCAGTTCTTC. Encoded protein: CASSHVGNHNEQFF.

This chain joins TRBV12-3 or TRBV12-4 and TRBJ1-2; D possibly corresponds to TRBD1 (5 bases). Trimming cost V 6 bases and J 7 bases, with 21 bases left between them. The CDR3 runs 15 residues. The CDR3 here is CASRTQGQGFAGYTF. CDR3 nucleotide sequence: TGTGCCAGCAGAACCCAAGGCCAGGGCTTTGCTGGCTACACCTTC.

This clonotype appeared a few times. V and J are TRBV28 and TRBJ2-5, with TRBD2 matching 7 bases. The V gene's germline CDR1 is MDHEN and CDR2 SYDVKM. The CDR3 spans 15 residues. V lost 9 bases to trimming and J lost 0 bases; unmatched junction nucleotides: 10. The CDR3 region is CASTDPGGYQETQYF. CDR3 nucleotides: TGTGCCAGTACTGACCCCGGGGGGTACCAAGAGACCCAGTACTTC.